This TCR beta chain was recorded in a study of T cell responses to AZD1222 COVID-19 vaccine. Across the study: Second doses were pooled across both intervals (about 4 or about 12 weeks).

Per the germline V gene, CDR1 is SGHNT and CDR2 is YYREEE (reference sequence). This CDR3 is built from 15 residues. V was cut by 2 bases and J by 2 bases, with 13 bases left in between. As for this clone: Its specificity is not known.

Study-wide results and caveats: The donors showed a predominance of white British ancestry and of females, with possible underestimation of clonal diversity. Repertoire sampling occurred only after the peak T cell response. CD4 TCRs covered the whole spike, strongest at regions 160-218 and 743-854.

This table comes from immunoSEQ multiplex PCR, and its TCRdb copy is limited to in-frame clones, with some not included. The profile shows under 200,000 clones, about 89% of them singletons. The TCR originated in an adult in good health. The material was peripheral blood, obtained on day 0 of AZD1222 vaccination. This chain joins TRBV5-4 and TRBJ1-1, with D possibly TRBD1 on 6 matching bases. Written as DNA, the CDR3 is TGTGCCAGCAGCTTCCTTAAGGGACAAAACACTGAAGCTTTCTTT. Amino acids: CASSFLKGQNTEAFF.